This TCR beta chain was retrieved from a study of T cells in women clearing cervical HPV infection. Measured with immunoSEQ multiplex PCR; TCRdb has only the in-frame clones, and not every one. The sample includes tens of thousands of clones. The sequence was collected from a woman between 18 and 75 years old with a cervical HPV16 infection that either progressed to CIN3+ or cleared (not recorded which). The sample consisted of blood buffy coat.

The CDR3 region is CASSPGGTQYF. The CDR3 DNA, read in part, is TGTGCCAGCAGCCCCGGCGGGACC. The rearrangement links TRBV7-2 to TRBJ2-5; D remains unclear. The CDR3 extends 3 residues past the end of the read, so its final part is completed from the germline J gene. Germline loops: CDR1 SGHTA, CDR2 FQGNSA. CDR3 size: 11 residues. Deletions cut 5 bases from V and 7 bases from J, with 8 bases between.